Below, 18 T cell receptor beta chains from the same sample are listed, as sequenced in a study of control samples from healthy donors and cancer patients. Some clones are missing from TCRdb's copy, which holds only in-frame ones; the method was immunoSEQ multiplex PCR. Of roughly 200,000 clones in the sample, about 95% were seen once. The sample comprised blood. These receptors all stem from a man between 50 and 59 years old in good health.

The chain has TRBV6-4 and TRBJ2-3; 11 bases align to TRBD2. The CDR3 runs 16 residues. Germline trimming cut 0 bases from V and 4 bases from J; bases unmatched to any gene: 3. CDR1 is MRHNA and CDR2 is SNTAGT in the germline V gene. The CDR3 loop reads CASSDSISGGADTQYF. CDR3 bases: TGTGCCAGCAGTGACTCGATTAGCGGGGGGGCAGATACGCAGTATTTT.

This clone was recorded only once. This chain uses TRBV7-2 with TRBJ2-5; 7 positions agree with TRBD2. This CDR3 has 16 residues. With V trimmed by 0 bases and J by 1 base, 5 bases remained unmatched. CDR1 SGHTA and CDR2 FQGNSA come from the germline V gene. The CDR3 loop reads CASSLAPASGQETQYF. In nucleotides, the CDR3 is TGTGCCAGCAGCTTAGCTCCCGCTAGCGGCCAAGAGACCCAGTACTTC. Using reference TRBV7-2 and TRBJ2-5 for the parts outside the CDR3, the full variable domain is GAGVSQSPSNKVTEKGKDVELRCDPISGHTALYWYRQSLGQGLEFLIYFQGNSAPDKSGLPSDRFSAERTGGSVSTLTIQRTQQEDSAVYLCASSLAPASGQETQYFGPGTRLLVL.

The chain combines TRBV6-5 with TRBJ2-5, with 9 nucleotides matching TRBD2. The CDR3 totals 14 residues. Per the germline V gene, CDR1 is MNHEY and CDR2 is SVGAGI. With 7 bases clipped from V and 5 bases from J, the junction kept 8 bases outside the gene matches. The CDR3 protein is CASKRAGGGETQYF. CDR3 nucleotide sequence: TGTGCCAGCAAAAGAGCGGGGGGAGGTGAGACCCAGTACTTC.

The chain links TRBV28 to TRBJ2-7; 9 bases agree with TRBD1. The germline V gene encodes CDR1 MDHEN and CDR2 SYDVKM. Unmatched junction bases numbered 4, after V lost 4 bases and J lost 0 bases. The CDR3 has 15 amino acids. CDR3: CASSSRQGGSYEQYV. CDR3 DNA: TGTGCCAGCAGTTCTCGACAGGGGGGCTCCTACGAGCAGTACGTC.

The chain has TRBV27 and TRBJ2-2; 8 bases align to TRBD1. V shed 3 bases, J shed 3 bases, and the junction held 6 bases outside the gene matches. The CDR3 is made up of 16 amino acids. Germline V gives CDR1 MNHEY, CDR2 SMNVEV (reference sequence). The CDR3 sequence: CASSLGGQGHTGELFF. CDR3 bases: TGTGCCAGCAGTTTGGGTGGACAGGGACACACCGGGGAGCTGTTTTTT.

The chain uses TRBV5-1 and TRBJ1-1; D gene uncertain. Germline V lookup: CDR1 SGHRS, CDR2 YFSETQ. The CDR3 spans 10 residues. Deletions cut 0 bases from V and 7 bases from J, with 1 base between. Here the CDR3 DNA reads TGCGCCAGCAGCTTGGATGAAGCTTTCTTT. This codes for CASSLDEAFF.

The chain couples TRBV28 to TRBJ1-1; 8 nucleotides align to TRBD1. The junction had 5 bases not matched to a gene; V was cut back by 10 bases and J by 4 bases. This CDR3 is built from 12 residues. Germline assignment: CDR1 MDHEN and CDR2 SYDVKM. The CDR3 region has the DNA TGTGCCATCAGAACAGGGGGCACTGAAGCTTTCTTT. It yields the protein CAIRTGGTEAFF. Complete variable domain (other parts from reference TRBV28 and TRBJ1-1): DVKVTQSSRYLVKRTGEKVFLECVQDMDHENMFWYRQDPGLGLRLIYFSYDVKMKEKGDIPEGYSVSREKKERFSLILESASTNQTSMYLCAIRTGGTEAFFGQGTRLTVV.

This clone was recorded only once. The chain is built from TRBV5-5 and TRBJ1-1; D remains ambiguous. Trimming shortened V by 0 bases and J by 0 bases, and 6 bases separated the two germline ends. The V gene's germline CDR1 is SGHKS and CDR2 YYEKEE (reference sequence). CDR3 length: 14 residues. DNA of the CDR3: TGTGCCAGCAGCTTGGATGCTATGAACACTGAAGCTTTCTTT. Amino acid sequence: CASSLDAMNTEAFF. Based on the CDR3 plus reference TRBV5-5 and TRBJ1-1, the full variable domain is DAGVTQSPTHLIKTRGQQVTLRCSPISGHKSVSWYQQVLGQGPQFIFQYYEKEERGRGNFPDRFSARQFPNYSSELNVNALLLGDSALYLCASSLDAMNTEAFFGQGTRLTVV.

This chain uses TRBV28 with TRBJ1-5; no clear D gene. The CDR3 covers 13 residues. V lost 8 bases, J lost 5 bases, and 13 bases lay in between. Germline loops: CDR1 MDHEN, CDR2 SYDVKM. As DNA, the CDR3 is TGTGCCAGCGGTGTACCTACATATCAGCCCCAGCATTTT. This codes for CASGVPTYQPQHF.

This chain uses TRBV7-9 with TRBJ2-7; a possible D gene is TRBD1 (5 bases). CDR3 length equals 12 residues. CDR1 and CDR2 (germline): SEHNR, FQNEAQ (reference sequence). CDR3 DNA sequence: TGTGCCAGTAGCTTGACAGACTACGAGCAGTACGTC. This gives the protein CASSLTDYEQYV.

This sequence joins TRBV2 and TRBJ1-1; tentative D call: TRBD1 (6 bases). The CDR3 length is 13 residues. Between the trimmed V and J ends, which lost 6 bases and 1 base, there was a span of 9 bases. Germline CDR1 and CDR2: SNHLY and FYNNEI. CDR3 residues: CASRVGANTEAFF. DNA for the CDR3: TGTGCCAGCAGGGTGGGGGCGAACACTGAAGCTTTCTTT.

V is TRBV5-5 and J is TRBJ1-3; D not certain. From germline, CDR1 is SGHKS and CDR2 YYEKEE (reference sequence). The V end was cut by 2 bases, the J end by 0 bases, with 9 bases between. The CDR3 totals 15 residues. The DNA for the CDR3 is TGTGCCAGCAGCTTAGGGCTTCTCTCTGGAAACACCATATATTTT. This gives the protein CASSLGLLSGNTIYF.

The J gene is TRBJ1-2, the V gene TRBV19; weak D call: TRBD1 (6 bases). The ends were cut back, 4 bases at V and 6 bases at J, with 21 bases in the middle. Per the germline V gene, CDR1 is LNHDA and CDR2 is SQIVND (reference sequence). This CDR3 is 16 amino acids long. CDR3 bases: TGTGCCAGTAGTACCGTGGCACAGGGAGGAGTACATGGCTACACCTTC. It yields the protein CASSTVAQGGVHGYTF.

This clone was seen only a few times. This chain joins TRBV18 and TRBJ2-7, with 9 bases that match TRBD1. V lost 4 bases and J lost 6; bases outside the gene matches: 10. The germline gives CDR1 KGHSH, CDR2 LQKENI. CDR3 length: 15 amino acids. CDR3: CASSLPGTGFREQYF. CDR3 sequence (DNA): TGTGCCAGCTCACTCCCCGGGACAGGGTTCCGCGAGCAGTACTTC.

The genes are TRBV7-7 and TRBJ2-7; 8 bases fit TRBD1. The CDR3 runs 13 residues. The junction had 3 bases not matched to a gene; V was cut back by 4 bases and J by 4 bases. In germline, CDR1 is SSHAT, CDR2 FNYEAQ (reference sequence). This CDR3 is CASSWRQGYEQYV. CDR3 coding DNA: TGTGCCAGCAGCTGGCGACAGGGGTACGAGCAGTACGTC.

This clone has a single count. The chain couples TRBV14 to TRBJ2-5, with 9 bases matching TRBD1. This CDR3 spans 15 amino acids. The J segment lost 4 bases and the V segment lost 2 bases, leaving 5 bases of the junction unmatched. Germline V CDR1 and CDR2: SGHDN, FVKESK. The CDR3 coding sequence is TGTGCCAGCAGCCAAACAAGGACAGGGGTAGAGACCCAGTACTTC. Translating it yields CASSQTRTGVETQYF. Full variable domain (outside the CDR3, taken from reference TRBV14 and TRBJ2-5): EAGVTQFPSHSVIEKGQTVTLRCDPISGHDNLYWYRRVMGKEIKFLLHFVKESKQDESGMPNNRFLAERTGGTYSTLKVQPAELEDSGVYFCASSQTRTGVETQYFGPGTRLLVL.

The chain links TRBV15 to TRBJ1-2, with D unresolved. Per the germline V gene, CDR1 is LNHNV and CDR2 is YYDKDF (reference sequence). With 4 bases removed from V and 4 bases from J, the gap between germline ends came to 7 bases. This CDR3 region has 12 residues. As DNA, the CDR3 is TGTGCCACCAGCACCAGCCTCTATGGCTACACCTTC. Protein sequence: CATSTSLYGYTF.

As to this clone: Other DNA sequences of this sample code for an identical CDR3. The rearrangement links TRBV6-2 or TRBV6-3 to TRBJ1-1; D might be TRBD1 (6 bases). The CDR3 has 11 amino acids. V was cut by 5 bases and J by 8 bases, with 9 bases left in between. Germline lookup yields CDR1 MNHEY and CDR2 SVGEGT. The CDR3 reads CASSPGTEAFF. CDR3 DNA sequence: TGTGCCAGCAGTCCCGGGACAGAAGCTTTCTTT.